The present entry profiles one T cell receptor (beta chain) with its context. Its specificity is not known. This record belongs to a study of regulatory T cells in long-lasting Graves disease. Study-level points and caveats: Patients with persistent disease shared some 2,500 public clonotypes, outpacing the roughly 1,000 shared by new patients. Persistent Graves' patients showed reduced TCR diversity versus newly diagnosed patients. TRBV28, TRBJ1-2 and TRBJ2-5 emerged as the favored segments in persistent disease.

CDR1 is SNHLY and CDR2 is FYNNEI in the germline V gene. This CDR3 has 12 amino acids. The ends were cut back, 11 bases at V and 7 bases at J, with 15 bases in the middle. The time point denotes: persistent/refractory GD, antithyroid drugs over 5 years with positive TRAb. Extracted PBMC RNA gave rise to the TCR library. Graves' disease was diagnosed by American Thyroid Association guidelines. Through Arm-PCR of CDR3 regions and iRepertoire HTBI primers, TCR beta libraries were built. TCRdb fed the multiplex PCR reads into MiXCR, producing one record per CDR3 protein. Of roughly 430,000 distinct CDR3 sequences detected, about 21% appear once; the ten largest clones hold 14%.

The clonotype comes from a female donor with Graves disease. This specimen consisted of peripheral blood mononuclear cells (PBMCs), obtained when the disease was refractory, from a patient treated with antithyroid drugs. The chain carries TRBV2 and TRBJ2-1; the D gene is possibly TRBD2 (6 bases). Here the CDR3 DNA reads TGTGCCCACCGACCTGGGGGGAATGAGCAGTTCTTC. This gives the protein CAHRPGGNEQFF.